A selection of T cell receptor beta chains follows, all from one sample in a study of blood T cell repertoires in COVID-19. TCRdb keeps only in-frame clones here, not all; method: immunoSEQ multiplex PCR. The sample comprises approximately 72,000 clones, more than 75% of which are singletons, and around 13% rests with the top ten. Material for sequencing was peripheral blood. The receptors were gathered from an older woman with acute or convalescent COVID-19. Both conserved end residues are trimmed from each CDR3.

j_call	v_call	cdr3_aa
TRBJ1-2	TRBV6-5	ASSLQGLDGYT
TRBJ1-1	TRBV28	ASSLEVLNTEAF
TRBJ2-5	TRBV5-1	ASSLVGGLEETQY
TRBJ1-2	TRBV10-3	AISETIQGGQGYT
TRBJ2-1	TRBV9	ASSVEAAGESSYNEQF
TRBJ1-5	TRBV28	ASSLGGSDNQPQH
TRBJ2-4	TRBV3-1/TRBV3-2	ASSQDLASATIQY
TRBJ2-1	TRBV5-1	ASMRTGGFNEQF
TRBJ1-6	TRBV5-6	ASSLRVNSPLH
TRBJ2-7	TRBV2	ASTTISGAYEQY
TRBJ1-1	TRBV7-9	ASRRDSTEAF
TRBJ1-2	TRBV5-1	ASSLDPQRWGYT
TRBJ2-3	TRBV7-2	ASNVGGAADTQY
TRBJ2-3	TRBV5-1	ASSFENRHTDTQY
TRBJ2-1	TRBV5-1	ASSSLTSGGADEQF
TRBJ2-7	TRBV5-5	ASRTVPRGEQY
TRBJ1-2	TRBV15	ATRDILHGYT
TRBJ2-7	TRBV14	ASSQLGQGFYEQY
TRBJ1-3	TRBV24-1	ATSDSGSGNTIY